The clone carrying this T cell receptor beta chain was seen just once. These data are taken from a study of shared clonotypes between healthy human individuals. TCRdb keeps only in-frame clones here, not all; method: immunoSEQ multiplex PCR. The data contain about 2.3 million clones, approximately 90% of them singletons. The germline V gene encodes CDR1 MDHEN and CDR2 SYDVKM. Trimming removed 1 base from V and 0 bases from J; junction bases left unmatched: 2. The CDR3 runs to 17 residues. This sequence joins TRBV28 and TRBJ1-3, with TRBD1 matching 11 bases. The sequenced sample consisted of naive CD4+ T cells from PBMCs. Noted subset: CD45RA+ positively selected. This receptor was taken from a man between 18 and 35 years old in good health. Some clones in this sample may be carry-over from other donors' samples. DNA of the CDR3: TGTGCCAGCAGTTTATTAGGGACAGGGGGCTCTGGAAACACCATATATTTT. Amino acids: CASSLLGTGGSGNTIYF.